These 19 T cell receptor beta chains were all obtained from the same sample, sequenced in a study of human CD8 memory T cell subsets. The TCR beta sequencing libraries came from UMI-labeled 5' RACE. Following a re-call of the 5' RACE reads, TCRdb has one entry per CDR3 protein and lacks DNA. The sample table includes some 9,000 distinct CDR3 sequences. What was sequenced was CD8+ T cells from PBMCs. The receptors were sampled from a human donor in good health.

This chain connects TRBV20-1 to TRBJ2-5; absent DNA, TCRdb's TRBD1 call cannot be checked. The CDR3 spans 14 residues. Germline V gene data show CDR1 as DFQATT and CDR2 as SNEGSKA (reference sequence). CDR3 region: CSARGRREWETQYF.

The chain uses TRBV5-1 and TRBJ1-1; TCRdb proposes TRBD1, but this gene call is untestable without DNA. Germline CDR1 is SGHRS and CDR2 is YFSETQ. The CDR3 length is 18 residues. CDR3 protein: CASSFHMAGGVGDTEAFF.

According to its frequency, this clonotype is medium-sized. This chain connects TRBV28 to TRBJ1-6; the D call of TRBD1 rests on TCRdb alone, since no DNA is present to check it. The germline CDR1 and CDR2 sequences are MDHEN and SYDVKM. CDR3 length: 18 residues. This chain's CDR3 is CASRTGDSLTSYNSPLHF.

Judged by frequency, this clonotype is medium-sized. The chain couples TRBV11-2 to TRBJ1-1; TCRdb's D call of TRBD1 is untestable without DNA. Germline values: CDR1 SGHAT, CDR2 FQNNGV. CDR3 size: 15 residues. CDR3 sequence: CASSLSGQLNTEAFF.

The chain is built from TRBV15 and TRBJ1-1; TCRdb returns TRBD1, unconfirmable since there is no DNA. Germline lookup yields CDR1 LNHNV and CDR2 YYDKDF (reference sequence). The CDR3 has 14 amino acids. CDR3 region: CATSRGREGAEAFF.

The chain uses TRBV27 and TRBJ1-6; TCRdb calls TRBD1, which cannot be checked without DNA. The CDR3 consists of 15 residues. Germline values: CDR1 MNHEY, CDR2 SMNVEV (reference sequence). The CDR3 sequence: CASSVTPGDNSPLHF.

CDR3 region: CASSTENQPQHF. The chain couples TRBV12-3 or TRBV12-4 to TRBJ1-5. The CDR3 is 12 residues long.

V and J are TRBV7-9 and TRBJ2-5; TCRdb gives TRBD1 as the D gene, but with no DNA this cannot be confirmed. This CDR3 has 15 residues. In germline, CDR1 is SEHNR, CDR2 FQNEAQ (reference sequence). The CDR3 region is CASSLTDRAKETQYF.

The V and J genes are TRBV6-2 or TRBV6-3 and TRBJ2-7; TCRdb indicates TRBD2, and absent DNA this call remains unverified. Germline V gene sequence: CDR1 MNHEY, CDR2 SVGEGT. The CDR3 is made up of 15 amino acids. The CDR3 reads CASSYSGLGAGEQYF.

The chain uses TRBV27 and TRBJ2-1; TCRdb outputs TRBD2, but without DNA this stays unchecked. The CDR3 has 14 residues. Germline CDR1 MNHEY, CDR2 SMNVEV (reference sequence). The CDR3 reads CASSLSREGPEQFF.

J is TRBJ2-5 and V is TRBV23-1; TCRdb's D call of TRBD2 is untestable without DNA. TRBV23-1 is classed as an ORF, of uncertain function. This CDR3 has 16 amino acids. The chain's CDR3 is CASSHGTARRQETQYF.

This CDR3 is CASSLIGFGNTGELFF. The rearrangement uses TRBV27 and TRBJ2-2. CDR1 MNHEY and CDR2 SMNVEV come from the germline V gene (reference sequence). The CDR3 has 16 amino acids.

The chain has TRBV25-1 and TRBJ2-5; TCRdb's D call of TRBD1 is untestable without DNA. Germline V gene sequence: CDR1 MGHDK, CDR2 SYGVNS. This CDR3 spans 15 amino acids. CDR3 loop: CASSESYLGRETQYF.

This chain uses TRBV27 with TRBJ1-6. CDR1 is MNHEY and CDR2 is SMNVEV in the germline V gene (reference sequence). The CDR3 contains 14 residues. The CDR3 loop is CASSLEPVGSPLHF.

This chain uses TRBV27 with TRBJ2-3; TCRdb's assignment of TRBD2 cannot be checked, as there is no DNA. The CDR3 length is 16 residues. The V gene's germline CDR1 is MNHEY and CDR2 SMNVEV (reference sequence). CDR3 amino acids: CASSWGPGAGTDTQYF.

The J gene is TRBJ2-1, the V gene TRBV4-3; TCRdb's D call of TRBD2 is untestable without DNA. Germline loops: CDR1 LGHNA, CDR2 YSLEER. The CDR3 consists of 17 residues. CDR3 sequence reads: CASSQEAGLADYNEQFF.

J is TRBJ2-3 and V is TRBV11-2; lacking DNA, the TRBD2 call made by TCRdb goes unchecked. The CDR3 contains 16 residues. The germline V gene encodes CDR1 SGHAT and CDR2 FQNNGV. CDR3 sequence reads: CASSLVSGRAADTQYF.

The chain has TRBV27 and TRBJ2-7. The CDR3 runs to 15 residues. From germline, CDR1 is MNHEY and CDR2 SMNVEV (reference sequence). This CDR3 reads CASSLWTGSTYEQYF.

The chain carries TRBV6-2 or TRBV6-3 and TRBJ1-1; absent DNA, TCRdb's TRBD1 call cannot be checked. The CDR3 is 17 residues long. The V gene's germline CDR1 is MNHEY and CDR2 SVGEGT. The CDR3 is CASSFLRDEDLNTEAFF.